Shown below are 21 T cell receptor beta chains from a single sample sequenced in a study of cytomegalovirus exposure and HLA in healthy donors. 13 Jbeta primers and 60 Vbeta primers were used for the PCR. TCRdb's copy holds only in-frame clones and misses some; the assay was immunoSEQ multiplex PCR. This table has some 100,000 clones, 80% to 90% appearing once. Sequencing was performed on PBMCs. The receptors originated from a woman between 18 and 30 years old in good health and CMV-seronegative.

The gene calls are TRBV4-1 and TRBJ1-4; no clear D. Trimming took off 1 base at V and 4 bases at J, with 10 bases between the two ends. The CDR3 has 15 amino acids. The germline V gene has CDR1 MGHRA and CDR2 YSYEKL. The CDR3 DNA reads as TGCGCCAGCAGCCAAGGGAGGGCTCATAATGAAAAACTGTTTTTT. Translated: CASSQGRAHNEKLFF.

The J gene is TRBJ2-5, the V gene TRBV21-1; the table's D gene call, TRBD1, was not cross checked with the DNA. TRBV21-1 counts as a pseudogene. This CDR3 is 16 amino acids long. CDR3 bases: TGTGCCAGCAGCTCCGGGACAGGGAGCGGGAGAGAGACCCAGTACTTC. Amino acids: CASSSGTGSGRETQYF.

The chain carries TRBV6-6 and TRBJ2-7; 7 positions match TRBD1. J was trimmed by 2 bases and V by 4 bases; bases with no gene match: 11. The CDR3 spans 16 residues. The germline V gene has CDR1 MNHNY and CDR2 SVGAGI (reference sequence). CDR3 region: CASSLQQGPLPYEQYF. For the CDR3, the DNA is TGTGCCAGCAGTTTACAACAGGGGCCCCTACCCTACGAGCAGTACTTC.

The chain uses TRBV7-8 and TRBJ2-3; 11 bases line up with TRBD2. V shed 2 bases, J shed 2 bases, and the junction held 15 bases outside the gene matches. Germline V gene sequence: CDR1 SGHVS, CDR2 FQNEAQ. The CDR3 runs to 20 residues. The CDR3 DNA is TGTGCCAGCAGCTTACGGACCGGGACTAGCGGCATAACTTCCACAGATACGCAGTATTTT. It is translated as CASSLRTGTSGITSTDTQYF.

This clone was counted only a few times. The chain carries TRBV5-6 and TRBJ2-7; possibly TRBD2 for D (5 bases). Trimming cost V 0 bases and J 9 bases, with 10 bases left between them. The CDR3 has 12 amino acids. Germline CDR1 reads SGHDT; CDR2 reads YYEEEE. The CDR3 here is CASSLASGRQYF. Here the CDR3 DNA reads TGTGCCAGCAGCTTGGCCAGTGGGAGGCAGTACTTC.

V usage is TRBV27 and J usage is TRBJ2-1, with D possibly matching TRBD2 (5 bases). V lost 5 bases and J lost 5, with 13 bases in between. The CDR3 sequence is 14 residues long. Germline values: CDR1 MNHEY, CDR2 SMNVEV (reference sequence). The CDR3 DNA reads as TGTGCCAGCAGTGTACGGGATTCCAACAATGAGCAGTTCTTC. Amino acids: CASSVRDSNNEQFF.

The chain recombines TRBV28 with TRBJ1-3; 8 positions agree with TRBD1. V lost 6 bases and J lost 4; bases outside the gene matches: 5. The CDR3 runs to 14 residues. CDR1 is MDHEN and CDR2 is SYDVKM in the germline V gene. The CDR3 is CASSPGGRGNTIYF. The CDR3 DNA is TGTGCCAGCAGCCCAGGGGGCCGGGGAAACACCATATATTTT.

This clone has a handful of counts. CDR3 nucleotide sequence: TGCGCCAGCAGTCTGATAGCGGGGTACAATGAGCAGTTCTTC. Protein: CASSLIAGYNEQFF. V is TRBV23-1 and J is TRBJ2-1; 8 bases are a match to TRBD2. TRBV23-1 is noted as an ORF with a role that remains uncertain. This CDR3 is 14 amino acids long. Trimming cost V 4 bases and J 4 bases; bases outside gene matches: 3.

This clone was observed a single time. This chain uses TRBV30 with TRBJ1-2; D unclear. Germline CDR1 GTSNPN, CDR2 SVGIG (reference sequence). CDR3 length: 13 residues. The V gene lost 0 bases and the J gene lost 5 bases, with 10 bases spanning the gap. The CDR3 nucleotides are TGTGCCTGGAGTGTACCGGGGAATTATGGCTACACCTTC. This encodes CAWSVPGNYGYTF.

Only a few counts were recorded for this clone. This chain connects TRBV11-2 to TRBJ2-2; D is unclear. CDR1 is SGHAT and CDR2 is FQNNGV in the germline V gene. Trimming shortened V by 0 bases and J by 4 bases, and 6 bases separated the two germline ends. This CDR3 has 14 residues. For the CDR3, the DNA is TGTGCCAGCAGCTTAGACCCGTCCACCGGGGAGCTGTTTTTT. It is translated as CASSLDPSTGELFF.

This rearrangement joins TRBV4-1 to TRBJ2-5; 8 bases are shared with TRBD2. The DNA end lines up better with TRBJ2-7; the J call may be wrong. Germline CDR1 MGHRA, CDR2 YSYEKL. The CDR3 is 14 residues long. CDR3 sequence reads: CASSPAGVDYEQYF. DNA of the CDR3: TGCGCCAGCAGCCCAGCGGGGGTGGACTACGAGCAGTACTTC.

The chain's CDR3 is CASNKGYDTEAFF. CDR3 in DNA: TGTGCCAGTAATAAGGGGTACGACACTGAAGCTTTCTTT. J is TRBJ1-1 and V is TRBV19; tentatively, D is TRBD1 (5 bases). The CDR3 covers 13 residues. V was pared by 7 bases and J by 3 bases, with 12 bases between. Germline V gene sequence: CDR1 LNHDA, CDR2 SQIVND (reference sequence).

The sample holds a few counts of this clone. V is TRBV6-1 and J is TRBJ2-1, with D possibly being TRBD1 (5 bases). The V gene lost 8 bases and the J gene lost 4 bases, with 18 bases spanning the gap. The CDR3 runs to 15 residues. CDR1 MNHNS and CDR2 SASEGT come from the germline V gene. CDR3 region: CASANGAGQYNEQFF. DNA for the CDR3: TGTGCCAGCGCGAATGGAGCAGGGCAGTACAATGAGCAGTTCTTC.

V usage is TRBV19 and J usage is TRBJ2-5; 7 nucleotides match TRBD1. The CDR3 has 13 amino acids. J lost 6 bases, V lost 4 bases, and 5 bases had no gene match. Per the germline V gene, CDR1 is LNHDA and CDR2 is SQIVND (reference sequence). The CDR3 here is CASSRQGEKTQYF. DNA for the CDR3: TGTGCCAGTAGTAGACAGGGTGAGAAGACCCAGTACTTC.

V and J are TRBV7-9 and TRBJ2-7; TRBD1 is a possible D gene (6 bases). CDR1 is SEHNR and CDR2 is FQNEAQ in the germline V gene (reference sequence). CDR3 length: 14 amino acids. Trimming removed 3 bases at V and 3 bases at J, with 12 bases between. The CDR3 DNA reads TGTGCCAGCAGCTTGGCCAGGGGTGACTACGAGCAGTACTTC. It is translated as CASSLARGDYEQYF.

This clone is a singleton in its sample. The genes are TRBV19 and TRBJ1-4; possibly TRBD1 for D (5 bases). V lost 5 bases, J lost 2 bases, and 15 bases lay in between. The germline V gene encodes CDR1 LNHDA and CDR2 SQIVND (reference sequence). The CDR3 consists of 16 residues. CDR3 amino acids: CASSAYQGRTNEKLFF. The CDR3 bases are TGTGCCAGTAGTGCCTATCAGGGAAGGACTAATGAAAAACTGTTTTTT.

The V and J genes are TRBV29-1 and TRBJ2-7; TRBD2 aligns across 11 bases. V trimming: 7 bases; J trimming: 4 bases; junction bases outside the gene matches: 9. The CDR3 is 14 amino acids. Germline CDR1 SQVTM, CDR2 ANQGSEA. The CDR3 sequence: CSAGPGTSGYEQYF. Written as DNA, the CDR3 is TGCAGCGCTGGGCCCGGGACTAGCGGATACGAGCAGTACTTC.

The chain recombines TRBV18 with TRBJ1-2; the match to TRBD1 covers 8 bases. The CDR3 length is 15 residues. CDR1 and CDR2 from the germline V gene are KGHSH and LQKENI. The ends lost 6 bases at V and 1 base at J; junction bases unmatched: 7. The CDR3 sequence: CASSWGQANNYGYTF. The CDR3 region has the DNA TGTGCCAGCTCGTGGGGACAGGCAAATAACTATGGCTACACCTTC.

A remark on this clone: Distinct nucleotide sequences in the sample also encode this CDR3. The V gene is TRBV9, the J gene TRBJ1-4, with TRBD1 matching over 8 bases. This CDR3 spans 15 amino acids. Germline loops: CDR1 SGDLS, CDR2 YYNGEE. Unmatched junction bases numbered 0, after V lost 2 bases and J lost 0 bases. In nucleotides, the CDR3 is TGTGCCAGCAGCGTGACAGGGGCAACTAATGAAAAACTGTTTTTT. As protein: CASSVTGATNEKLFF.

The chain joins TRBV7-6 to TRBJ2-7; TRBD1 agrees at 9 bases. The CDR3 spans 15 residues. Germline CDR1 reads SGHVS; CDR2 reads FNYEAQ. The V gene end was trimmed by 1 base and the J gene end by 1 base; junction bases not matched to a gene: 2. CDR3 sequence reads: CASSLEQGASYEQYF. CDR3 DNA: TGTGCCAGCAGCTTAGAACAGGGGGCATCCTACGAGCAGTACTTC.

The rearrangement uses TRBV19 and TRBJ2-1, with 7 bases fitting TRBD1. V lost 4 bases and J lost 3; bases outside the gene matches: 18. In germline, CDR1 is LNHDA, CDR2 SQIVND (reference sequence). The CDR3 totals 19 residues. CDR3 sequence (DNA): TGTGCCAGTAGTAAAGCATCGATACAGGGGTTCCTTGACTACAATGAGCAGTTCTTC. Protein product: CASSKASIQGFLDYNEQFF. Filled out from reference TRBV19 and TRBJ2-1, the complete variable domain reads DGGITQSPKYLFRKEGQNVTLSCEQNLNHDAMYWYRQDPGQGLRLIYYSQIVNDFQKGDIAEGYSVSREKKESFPLTVTSAQKNPTAFYLCASSKASIQGFLDYNEQFFGPGTRLTVL.